One sample yielded the 20 T cell receptor beta chains listed below, sequenced in a study of blood T cell repertoires in COVID-19. This table comes from immunoSEQ multiplex PCR, and its TCRdb copy is limited to in-frame clones, with some not included. The sample holds about 400,000 clones; roughly 90% are singletons and the top ten take around 0.91%. Specimen: PBMCs or T cells enriched from blood (not recorded which). These receptors were obtained from a woman younger than 45 with acute COVID-19.

The CDR3 spells CASSVGTPPNTGELFF. The CDR3 bases are TGTGCCAGCAGTGTAGGGACACCACCGAACACCGGGGAGCTGTTTTTT. The chain recombines TRBV2 with TRBJ2-2, with a weak D call TRBD1 (6 bases). The CDR3 totals 16 residues. V was cut by 4 bases and J by 0 bases, with 12 bases left in between. Germline V gives CDR1 SNHLY, CDR2 FYNNEI.

The J gene is TRBJ1-1, the V gene TRBV28; 8 bases are shared with TRBD1. The CDR3 loop spans 17 amino acids. Germline-derived CDR1 and CDR2 are MDHEN and SYDVKM. V shed 3 bases and J 3 bases; nucleotides not matched to a gene: 12. CDR3 sequence: CASSFGGAGGAYTEAFF. CDR3 coding DNA: TGTGCCAGCAGTTTCGGAGGGGCAGGGGGCGCCTACACTGAAGCTTTCTTT.

The chain has TRBV3-1 (or the pseudogene TRBV3-2) and TRBJ2-6, with TRBD1 matching over 10 bases. J gave up 1 base and V 2 bases, and 5 bases lay outside the gene matches. Germline assignment: CDR1 LGHDT and CDR2 YNNKEL (reference sequence). CDR3 size: 18 residues. For the CDR3, the DNA is TGTGCCAGCAGCCAAACGGGACAGGGGACATCTGGGGCCAACGTCCTGACTTTC. Its protein is CASSQTGQGTSGANVLTF.

V is TRBV20-1 and J is TRBJ1-3; 9 bases line up with TRBD1. Germline V lookup: CDR1 DFQATT, CDR2 SNEGSKA (reference sequence). The trim removed 3 bases at V and 3 bases at J, leaving 9 bases unmatched. This CDR3 comprises 16 residues. DNA of the CDR3: TGCAGTGCTAGTAACGACAGACAGGGGGTTGGAAACACCATATATTTT. Translated, it gives CSASNDRQGVGNTIYF.

This clone was observed once. The gene calls are TRBV7-6 and TRBJ2-1, with TRBD2 matching over 7 bases. Germline CDR1 is SGHVS and CDR2 is FNYEAQ. This CDR3 has 17 amino acids. Unmatched junction bases numbered 14, after V lost 4 bases and J lost 5 bases. The DNA for the CDR3 is TGTGCCAGCAGCTCCTACCTTTTGTCGGGGGGTGACAATGAGCAGTTCTTC. Amino acid sequence: CASSSYLLSGGDNEQFF.

This chain links TRBV27 with TRBJ1-5; TRBD1 aligns across 11 bases. CDR1 is MNHEY, CDR2 SMNVEV, per germline (reference sequence). Germline trimming cut 6 bases from V and 5 bases from J; bases unmatched to any gene: 3. The CDR3 length is 14 residues. The CDR3 spells CASSQDRGHQPQHF. CDR3 sequence (DNA): TGTGCCAGCAGCCAGGACAGGGGGCATCAGCCCCAGCATTTT.

The chain joins TRBV18 to TRBJ2-3; no definite D call. Trimming left V 3 bases short and J 4 bases short, with 11 bases between. From germline, CDR1 is KGHSH and CDR2 LQKENI. The CDR3 totals 14 residues. The CDR3 region is CASSPGPSSDTQYF. CDR3 sequence (DNA): TGTGCCAGCTCACCTGGGCCGTCATCAGATACGCAGTATTTT.

V gene TRBV7-3 combines with J gene TRBJ1-1; weak D call: TRBD1 (6 bases). V was shortened by 2 bases and J by 10 bases, with 11 bases between the two germline ends. Looked up from germline, CDR1 is SGHTA and CDR2 is FQGTGA. The CDR3 is 12 residues long. CDR3 in amino acids: CASSLEGGPAFF. CDR3 nucleotide sequence: TGTGCCAGCAGCTTAGAGGGGGGGCCAGCTTTCTTT.

The V call is TRBV29-1, the J call TRBJ1-2; D not certain. V was clipped by 3 bases and J by 1 base, with 9 bases between them. The CDR3 totals 13 residues. Per the germline V gene, CDR1 is SQVTM and CDR2 is ANQGSEA. The CDR3 region has the DNA TGCAGCGTTGACGCCCCAGATAACTATGGCTACACCTTC. Translation: CSVDAPDNYGYTF.

The chain links TRBV3-1 (or the pseudogene TRBV3-2) to TRBJ1-1; 9 nucleotides agree with TRBD1. The CDR3 sequence is 15 residues long. Germline V lookup: CDR1 LGHDT, CDR2 YNNKEL (reference sequence). V lost 4 bases, J lost 4 bases, and 7 bases stayed unmatched. The DNA of the CDR3 is TGTGCCAGCAGCCTAAACAGGGGGCGGTCCACTGAAGCTTTCTTT. Its protein product is CASSLNRGRSTEAFF.

The chain is built from TRBV4-3 and TRBJ2-3, with a possible D match to TRBD2 (6 bases). There are 15 residues in the CDR3. Germline lookup yields CDR1 LGHNA and CDR2 YSLEER. The V gene lost 3 bases and the J gene lost 2 bases, with 12 bases spanning the gap. For the CDR3, the DNA is TGCGCCAGCAGCCAGGAGGCGCGGGACACAGATACGCAGTATTTT. This codes for CASSQEARDTDTQYF.

V and J are TRBV7-8 and TRBJ2-6; D is possibly TRBD1 (6 bases). V was shortened by 4 bases and J by 0 bases, with 19 bases between the two germline ends. There are 19 residues in the CDR3. Germline CDR1 SGHVS, CDR2 FQNEAQ. For the CDR3, the DNA is TGTGCCAGCAGCTCCCCGCGACGACAGGAAACCTCTGGGGCCAACGTCCTGACTTTC. This gives the protein CASSSPRRQETSGANVLTF.

Here the CDR3 reads CAWRRGDQPQHF. The CDR3 nucleotides are TGTGCCTGGCGCAGGGGGGATCAGCCCCAGCATTTT. This chain joins TRBV30 and TRBJ1-5; 7 bases fit TRBD1. This CDR3 is 12 amino acids long. J lost 5 bases, V lost 5 bases, and 3 bases had no gene match. The germline gives CDR1 GTSNPN, CDR2 SVGIG (reference sequence).

The chain carries TRBV2 and TRBJ1-3, with D unclear. Germline V gene sequence: CDR1 SNHLY, CDR2 FYNNEI. The CDR3 is made up of 16 amino acids. V was trimmed by 7 bases and J by 4 bases, leaving 20 bases between them. The CDR3 is CASNPYPGSAGNTIYF. The DNA for the CDR3 is TGTGCCAGCAACCCGTACCCGGGGTCTGCGGGAAACACCATATATTTT.

The genes are TRBV27 and TRBJ1-5, with a possible D match to TRBD1 (5 bases). The CDR3 extends over 15 amino acids. In germline, CDR1 is MNHEY, CDR2 SMNVEV (reference sequence). Trimming stripped 5 bases from V and 6 bases from J, with 17 bases between. CDR3 nucleotides: TGTGCCAGCAGTCAAAATCTCCAGGGAACTCAGCCCCAGCATTTT. This encodes CASSQNLQGTQPQHF.

The V call is TRBV5-8, the J call TRBJ2-7; 8 bases are shared with TRBD1. CDR1 is SGHTS, CDR2 YDEGEE, per germline. The J segment lost 5 bases and the V segment lost 2 bases, leaving 3 bases of the junction unmatched. The CDR3 length is 13 residues. The CDR3 nucleotides are TGTGCCAGCAGCTTCAGGGGGCTCAACGAGCAGTACTTC. It translates to CASSFRGLNEQYF.

The chain is built from TRBV7-9 and TRBJ2-3, with TRBD2 identical over 11 bases. The CDR3 runs to 16 residues. Germline values: CDR1 SEHNR, CDR2 FQNEAQ (reference sequence). V trimming: 5 bases; J trimming: 3 bases; junction bases outside the gene matches: 7. Here the CDR3 DNA reads TGTGCCAGCAGCCCAATATTAGCGGGGGGGACAGATACGCAGTATTTT. Translated: CASSPILAGGTDTQYF. Filled out from reference TRBV7-9 and TRBJ2-3, the complete variable domain reads DTGVSQNPRHKITKRGQNVTFRCDPISEHNRLYWYRQTLGQGPEFLTYFQNEAQLEKSRLLSDRFSAERPKGSFSTLEIQRTEQGDSAMYLCASSPILAGGTDTQYFGPGTRLTVL.

The CDR3 sequence: CASSPSPGFSGNTIYF. The CDR3, as DNA: TGTGCCAGTAGTCCCTCTCCAGGGTTCTCTGGAAACACCATATATTTT. The V and J genes are TRBV19 and TRBJ1-3; TRBD1 is a possible D gene (5 bases). The CDR3 contains 16 residues. Germline assignment: CDR1 LNHDA and CDR2 SQIVND (reference sequence). V lost 5 bases and J 0 bases, leaving 14 bases between the germline ends.

This chain links TRBV19 with TRBJ1-1; the D gene is possibly TRBD1 (6 bases). Germline loops: CDR1 LNHDA, CDR2 SQIVND (reference sequence). This CDR3 has 17 amino acids. V was clipped by 0 bases and J by 0 bases, with 14 bases between them. CDR3 loop: CASSIDTNRALNTEAFF. CDR3 DNA sequence: TGTGCCAGTAGTATAGATACGAACAGGGCACTGAACACTGAAGCTTTCTTT.

V and J are TRBV21-1 and TRBJ2-7; TRBD2 reflects the table's D call only, with no check against the DNA. TRBV21-1 is designated a pseudogene. CDR3 length: 16 amino acids. The CDR3 DNA reads as TGTGCCAGCTCGTACCTTGGTGCACGGAGCTCCTACGAGCAGTACTTC. Its translation is CASSYLGARSSYEQYF.